The 5 T cell receptor beta chains below all came from one sample that was sequenced in a study of early T cells in non-severe SARS-CoV-2 infection. TCRdb ran MiXCR on the 5' RACE reads and lists one entry per CDR3 protein. Of tens of thousands of distinct CDR3 sequences in the sample, around 6.8% are singletons; the top ten hold 4.7%. The specimen sequenced was whole blood. The receptors originated from an adult who was a healthcare worker with PCR-confirmed SARS-CoV-2 infection or an uninfected control (not recorded which).

This clonotype has ten or more counts. The chain couples TRBV7-8 to TRBJ2-2, with D unclear. V lost 2 bases and J 4 bases, leaving 8 bases between the germline ends. Germline CDR1 reads SGHVS; CDR2 reads FQNEAQ. The CDR3 has 14 amino acids. In DNA, the CDR3 is TGTGCCAGCAGCTTATTAAGCTCCACCGGGGAGCTGTTTTTT. It yields the protein CASSLLSSTGELFF.

This clonotype was observed at least ten times. The genes are TRBV29-1 and TRBJ2-2; no reliable D call. V dropped 7 bases and J dropped 8 bases, with 14 bases sitting between them. Germline CDR1 reads SQVTM; CDR2 reads ANQGSEA. This CDR3 has 12 residues. CDR3 region: CSARQQTGELFF. The CDR3 nucleotides are TGCAGCGCTCGCCAGCAGACAGGGGAGCTGTTTTTT.

This clonotype has a handful of counts. V and J are TRBV12-3 or TRBV12-4 and TRBJ2-5, with unresolved D. CDR3 length equals 14 residues. With 3 bases removed from V and 5 bases from J, the gap between germline ends came to 13 bases. For the CDR3, the DNA is TGTGCCAGCAGTTTGGCCACGCAGTCGGAGACCCAGTACTTC. Its translation: CASSLATQSETQYF.

At least ten counts were recorded for this clonotype. This chain uses TRBV5-1 with TRBJ1-1, with D uncertain. Trimming left V 4 bases short and J 4 bases short, with 11 bases between. There are 13 residues in the CDR3. Germline V gives CDR1 SGHRS, CDR2 YFSETQ. In nucleotides, the CDR3 is TGCGCCAGCAGCCCACGAGCGGTCACTGAAGCTTTCTTT. Its protein product is CASSPRAVTEAFF.

The chain carries TRBV6-1 and TRBJ2-4; D may be TRBD1 or TRBD2 (6 bases each). V lost 4 bases and J 1 base, leaving 8 bases between the germline ends. CDR3 length: 14 residues. CDR1 and CDR2 (germline): MNHNS, SASEGT. The CDR3 spells CASSGGGAKNIQYF. The CDR3 region has the DNA TGTGCCAGCAGTGGAGGGGGGGCCAAAAACATTCAGTACTTC.